This T cell receptor beta chain was profiled in a study of blood T cell repertoires in COVID-19. Study information: In each case, the material was cDNA or gDNA derived from T cells, B-cell-depleted T cells, or PBMCs.

The assay was immunoSEQ multiplex PCR, and TCRdb's table has in-frame clones only and misses some. The sample consists of roughly 87,000 clones, 86% of them appearing once. Looked up from germline, CDR1 is SGDLS and CDR2 is YYNGEE. V was trimmed by 0 bases and J by 3 bases, leaving 7 bases between them. The CDR3 loop spans 14 amino acids. The origin of this receptor is a human donor in a cohort sampled during active COVID-19. The V gene is TRBV9, the J gene TRBJ2-1, with D maybe TRBD1 (6 bases). Material: peripheral blood. The CDR3, as DNA: TGTGCCAGCAGCGTAGGGACAGTCTACAATGAGCAGTTCTTC. Translated: CASSVGTVYNEQFF.